These 16 T cell receptor beta chains were all obtained from the same sample, sequenced in a study of tumor T cells in aggressive B-cell lymphoma. Measured with immunoSEQ multiplex PCR; TCRdb has only the in-frame clones, and not every one. The data contain 3,000 to 4,000 clones, 94% of them seen just once; the ten biggest clones take up approximately 2.1%. Sequences were obtained from tumor tissue. The receptors originated from an adult with diffuse large B cell lymphoma.

This clone was seen just once. CDR3 sequence (DNA): TGTGCCAGTCGGGCAGGGCTGGTGAACACTGAAGCTTTCTTT. Translated: CASRAGLVNTEAFF. The chain joins TRBV6-1 to TRBJ1-1; a weak D match, TRBD1 (5 bases). Trimming cost V 9 bases and J 0 bases, with 14 bases left between them. The CDR3 loop spans 14 amino acids. The germline V gene has CDR1 MNHNS and CDR2 SASEGT.

This chain links TRBV14 with TRBJ2-1, with a weak D call TRBD1 (5 bases). This CDR3 has 14 residues. In germline, CDR1 is SGHDN, CDR2 FVKESK. Between the trimmed V and J ends, which lost 0 bases and 8 bases, there was a span of 11 bases. DNA for the CDR3: TGTGCCAGCAGCCAAGAACTAAGGGGTGATGAGCAGTTCTTC. Encoded protein: CASSQELRGDEQFF.

The chain links TRBV7-2 to TRBJ1-4; tentative D call: TRBD1 (6 bases). The germline CDR1 and CDR2 sequences are SGHTA and FQGNSA. The CDR3 has 13 amino acids. V dropped 5 bases and J dropped 8 bases, with 12 bases sitting between them. The CDR3 here is CASSPQGVEKLFF. CDR3 coding DNA: TGTGCCAGCAGCCCACAGGGAGTCGAAAAACTGTTTTTT.

The chain joins TRBV5-1 to TRBJ2-1; 13 bases match TRBD2. This CDR3 comprises 15 residues. Unmatched junction bases numbered 1, after V lost 1 base and J lost 6 bases. Germline V CDR1 and CDR2: SGHRS, YFSETQ. The CDR3 loop reads CASSLTSGRANEQFF. CDR3 sequence (DNA): TGCGCCAGCAGCTTGACTAGCGGGAGGGCCAATGAGCAGTTCTTC.

The chain recombines TRBV9 with TRBJ2-1; 13 bases are shared with TRBD2. CDR3 length equals 19 residues. The J segment lost 0 bases and the V segment lost 0 bases, leaving 6 bases of the junction unmatched. Germline V CDR1 and CDR2: SGDLS, YYNGEE. For the CDR3, the DNA is TGTGCCAGCAGCGTAGCCTCTGGGACTAGCGGGACCTCCTACAATGAGCAGTTCTTC. It yields the protein CASSVASGTSGTSYNEQFF.

About this clone itself: The identical CDR3 is also encoded by other nucleotide sequences in the sample. The CDR3 protein is CSGSSSRDRGLQTQYF. The DNA of the CDR3 is TGCAGCGGAAGTAGTTCCCGGGACAGGGGACTGCAGACCCAGTACTTC. The chain carries TRBV29-1 and TRBJ2-5, with 10 bases aligning to TRBD1. The CDR3 is made up of 16 amino acids. V gave up 7 bases and J gave up 6 bases; unmatched junction bases: 17. Per the germline V gene, CDR1 is SQVTM and CDR2 is ANQGSEA.

The chain links TRBV18 to TRBJ2-1, with 12 bases identical to TRBD2. The CDR3 is 15 residues long. V trimming: 4 bases; J trimming: 5 bases; junction bases outside the gene matches: 3. Germline lookup yields CDR1 KGHSH and CDR2 LQKENI. The CDR3 sequence: CASSLTSGGDNEQFF. The DNA of the CDR3 is TGTGCCAGCTCACTGACTAGCGGGGGAGACAATGAGCAGTTCTTC.

V gene TRBV6-5 combines with J gene TRBJ1-1, with D maybe TRBD1 (6 bases). The CDR3 totals 13 residues. V was cut by 4 bases and J by 5 bases, with 11 bases left in between. CDR1 and CDR2 from the germline V gene are MNHEY and SVGAGI. CDR3 bases: TGTGCCAGCAGTTTCCTACAGGGAACTGAAGCTTTCTTT. Translated: CASSFLQGTEAFF.

This rearrangement joins TRBV19 to TRBJ2-1, with 8 bases identical to TRBD2. The CDR3 covers 15 residues. CDR1 and CDR2 (germline): LNHDA, SQIVND (reference sequence). With 1 base clipped from V and 6 bases from J, the junction kept 5 bases outside the gene matches. The CDR3 DNA follows: TGTGCCAGTAGTATAGCGGGAGGGAACTTCAATGAGCAGTTCTTC. Residues: CASSIAGGNFNEQFF. The full variable domain, in which reference TRBV19 and TRBJ2-1 provide the parts outside the CDR3, is DGGITQSPKYLFRKEGQNVTLSCEQNLNHDAMYWYRQDPGQGLRLIYYSQIVNDFQKGDIAEGYSVSREKKESFPLTVTSAQKNPTAFYLCASSIAGGNFNEQFFGPGTRLTVL.

The genes are TRBV10-2 and TRBJ1-4, with a possible D match to TRBD1 (5 bases). This CDR3 region has 15 residues. V lost 4 bases and J 0 bases, leaving 9 bases between the germline ends. Germline CDR1 and CDR2: WSHSY and SAAADI. The CDR3 DNA reads TGCGCCAGCAGTGCCACGGGGGCAACTAATGAAAAACTGTTTTTT. Protein product: CASSATGATNEKLFF.

This clone was detected once. The chain combines TRBV6-1 with TRBJ1-1, with 11 bases aligning to TRBD1. Germline CDR1 MNHNS, CDR2 SASEGT. After removal of 6 bases from V and 5 bases from J, the junction contained 2 bases not matched to a gene. There are 13 residues in the CDR3. CDR3 sequence reads: CASRGDRGTEAFF. The CDR3 DNA reads as TGTGCCAGCAGAGGGGACAGGGGGACTGAAGCTTTCTTT.

The chain joins TRBV5-1 to TRBJ2-3, with D possibly being TRBD1 (6 bases). V was clipped by 0 bases and J by 6 bases, with 14 bases between them. Germline assignment: CDR1 SGHRS and CDR2 YFSETQ. This CDR3 spans 15 amino acids. The CDR3 coding sequence is TGCGCCAGCAGCTTGGAACAGGGTGGGCGGGATACGCAGTATTTT. Its protein product is CASSLEQGGRDTQYF.

The chain employs TRBV5-1 and TRBJ2-2; a possible D gene is TRBD1 (5 bases). This CDR3 comprises 14 residues. Germline V gene lookup returns CDR1 SGHRS and CDR2 YFSETQ. The V end lost 0 bases, the J end lost 6 bases, and 9 bases lay between the germline ends. The CDR3 sequence is CASSLVAGSGELFF. CDR3 bases: TGCGCCAGCAGCTTGGTCGCAGGGTCCGGGGAGCTGTTTTTT.

The chain recombines TRBV5-6 with TRBJ2-3; D remains ambiguous. Germline V gene data show CDR1 as SGHDT and CDR2 as YYEEEE. V was shortened by 0 bases and J by 6 bases, with 5 bases between the two germline ends. CDR3 length equals 12 residues. The CDR3 spells CASSLDRDTQYF. DNA for the CDR3: TGTGCCAGCAGCTTGGATCGGGATACGCAGTATTTT.

V gene TRBV28 combines with J gene TRBJ2-1, with 15 bases fitting TRBD2. This CDR3 contains 16 residues. Unmatched junction bases numbered 9, after V lost 6 bases and J lost 9 bases. The germline gives CDR1 MDHEN, CDR2 SYDVKM. DNA for the CDR3: TGTGCCAGCAGGCTCTTCGGGACTAGCGGGAGGTCTGAGCAGTTCTTC. Amino acid sequence: CASRLFGTSGRSEQFF. The full variable domain, its missing parts supplied by reference TRBV28 and TRBJ2-1, is DVKVTQSSRYLVKRTGEKVFLECVQDMDHENMFWYRQDPGLGLRLIYFSYDVKMKEKGDIPEGYSVSREKKERFSLILESASTNQTSMYLCASRLFGTSGRSEQFFGPGTRLTVL.

The V call is TRBV20-1, the J call TRBJ2-5; no definite D call. Trimming took 5 bases from V and 4 from J, leaving 5 bases between them. Germline V gene data show CDR1 as DFQATT and CDR2 as SNEGSKA (reference sequence). The CDR3 has 10 residues. As DNA, the CDR3 is TGCAGTGCTGGTAGAGAGACCCAGTACTTC. This sequence encodes CSAGRETQYF.